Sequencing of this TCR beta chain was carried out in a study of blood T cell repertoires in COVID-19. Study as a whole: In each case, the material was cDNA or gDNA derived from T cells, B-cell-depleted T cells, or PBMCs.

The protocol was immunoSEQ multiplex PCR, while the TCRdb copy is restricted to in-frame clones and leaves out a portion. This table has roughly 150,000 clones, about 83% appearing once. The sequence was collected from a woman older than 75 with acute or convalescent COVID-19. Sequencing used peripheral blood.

CDR3 sequence reads: CSVERTQGHDGYTF. CDR3 DNA: TGCAGCGTTGAAAGGACACAAGGCCATGATGGCTACACCTTC. The V and J genes are TRBV29-1 and TRBJ1-2; weak D call: TRBD1 (5 bases). Germline lookup yields CDR1 SQVTM and CDR2 ANQGSEA. The V end was cut by 2 bases, the J end by 6 bases, with 16 bases between. The length of the CDR3 is 14 residues.